This is a list of T cell receptor beta chains from one sample in a study of blood T cell repertoires in COVID-19. Libraries were prepared by immunoSEQ multiplex PCR; TCRdb keeps only in-frame clonotypes and omits some of them. The data show around 450,000 clones, around 88% seen once. What was sequenced was peripheral blood. These receptors were collected from a young woman with acute or convalescent COVID-19. The CDR3 runs from the conserved cysteine through the conserved F or W. The order of the fields is clone size, J gene, V gene, D gene, CDR3 protein, CDR3 DNA. The D gene is left open where the match is weak. Rows give clone size only sometimes, using once, few, many, or a class for an expanded clone.

few | TRBJ2-5 | TRBV27 | - | CASSFGGNQETQYF | TGTGCCAGCAGTTTCGGGGGAAACCAAGAGACCCAGTACTTC
- | TRBJ2-7 | TRBV4-1 | - | CASRNIRGSYEQYF | TGCGCCAGCAGAAATATCAGGGGCTCCTACGAGCAGTACTTC
- | TRBJ2-5 | TRBV7-8 | - | CASTQHGGDQETQYF | TGTGCCAGCACCCAGCATGGCGGAGACCAAGAGACCCAGTACTTC
- | TRBJ2-2 | TRBV20-1 | - | CSASVRMNTGELFF | TGCAGTGCTAGTGTCAGGATGAACACCGGGGAGCTGTTTTTT
- | TRBJ2-1 | TRBV6-6 | - | CASRGSLLGDEQFF | TGTGCCAGCCGGGGTTCTCTTCTCGGGGATGAGCAGTTCTTC
- | TRBJ1-1 | TRBV7-9 | TRBD1 | CASSGTVVAEAFF | TGTGCCAGCAGCGGGACAGTCGTCGCTGAAGCTTTCTTT
- | TRBJ2-7 | TRBV10-1 | - | CATPPPDTYEQYF | TGCGCCACCCCACCCCCGGACACCTACGAGCAGTACTTC
- | TRBJ2-2 | TRBV5-6 | - | CASSSPLDSLNTGELFF | TGTGCCAGCAGCTCGCCCCTGGACAGCCTGAACACCGGGGAGCTGTTTTTT
- | TRBJ2-1 | TRBV9 | - | CASSAGLHSYNEQFF | TGTGCCAGCAGCGCAGGACTACACTCCTACAATGAGCAGTTCTTC
- | TRBJ2-2 | TRBV28 | TRBD2 | CASSLGLAGTGELFF | TGTGCCAGCAGTTTAGGACTAGCAGGCACCGGGGAGCTGTTTTTT
- | TRBJ2-1 | TRBV7-9 | - | CASSPGKINEQFF | TGTGCCAGCAGCCCCGGGAAGATCAATGAGCAGTTCTTC
- | TRBJ2-3 | TRBV5-1 | TRBD2 | CASSLGAGLGDTQYF | TGCGCCAGCAGCTTAGGAGCGGGGCTCGGGGATACGCAGTATTTT
- | TRBJ2-3 | TRBV11-2 | - | CASSLYTDTQYF | TGTGCCAGCAGCTTGTACACAGATACGCAGTATTTT
- | TRBJ1-3 | TRBV11-2 | - | CASSLIGVSSGNTIYF | TGTGCCAGCAGCTTAATAGGAGTGAGCTCTGGAAACACCATATATTTT
- | TRBJ2-7 | TRBV6-1 | TRBD1 | CASSEAGQGYEQYF | TGTGCCAGCAGTGAAGCGGGACAGGGTTACGAGCAGTACTTC
- | TRBJ2-1 | TRBV6-6 | TRBD2 | CASRTGGTLNEQFF | TGTGCCAGCAGAACGGGGGGGACCCTAAATGAGCAGTTCTTC
- | TRBJ1-6 | TRBV18 | - | CASSPSLRFMGLNSPLHF | TGTGCCAGCTCACCGTCCCTCAGATTTATGGGCCTTAATTCACCCCTCCACTTT
once | TRBJ1-6 | TRBV28 | - | CASSLGHPLHF | TGTGCCAGCAGTTTGGGGCATCCCCTCCACTTT
- | TRBJ2-1 | TRBV18 | - | CASSPGGTSYNEQFF | TGTGCCAGCTCACCGGGCGGGACCTCCTACAATGAGCAGTTCTTC
- | TRBJ2-2 | TRBV5-1 | TRBD2 | CASSGTGGPTGELFF | TGCGCCAGCAGCGGAACGGGGGGGCCTACCGGGGAGCTGTTTTTT
- | TRBJ2-1 | TRBV7-3 | TRBD2 | CASSSGPLAGGNSSYNEQFF | TGTGCCAGCAGCTCAGGCCCTCTAGCGGGGGGGAATAGCTCCTACAATGAGCAGTTCTTC
- | TRBJ2-3 | TRBV7-6 | - | CASSLGAGDTQYF | TGTGCCAGCAGCTTGGGAGCTGGAGATACGCAGTATTTT
- | TRBJ1-6 | TRBV28 | - | CASSLPTGSRSYNSPLHF | TGTGCCAGCAGTTTACCTACAGGTAGTCGCTCCTATAATTCACCCCTCCACTTT
- | TRBJ1-5 | TRBV24-1 | - | CATSLGEGGNQPQHF | TGTGCCACCAGTCTCGGGGAAGGAGGCAATCAGCCCCAGCATTTT
- | TRBJ1-6 | TRBV4-1 | TRBD1 | CASSQEQGVNSPLHF | TGCGCCAGCAGCCAGGAACAGGGGGTTAATTCACCCCTCCACTTT
- | TRBJ2-5 | TRBV6-1 | TRBD1 | CASSEGTASIKETQYF | TGTGCCAGCAGTGAGGGGACAGCGTCGATTAAAGAGACCCAGTACTTC
many | TRBJ1-1 | TRBV29-1 | - | CSVSSRGDRVTEAFF | TGCAGCGTTTCGTCTCGGGGGGACCGGGTCACTGAAGCTTTCTTT
- | TRBJ2-1 | TRBV12-5 | - | CASGLSGINEQFF | TGTGCTAGTGGTTTGTCGGGGATCAATGAGCAGTTCTTC
- | TRBJ1-2 | TRBV6-1 | - | CASSEGQYGYTF | TGTGCCAGCAGTGAAGGACAGTATGGCTACACCTTC
- | TRBJ2-5 | TRBV29-1 | TRBD2 | CSVRGRAQETQYF | TGCAGCGTTCGGGGGAGGGCCCAAGAGACCCAGTACTTC
- | TRBJ2-5 | TRBV18 | - | CASSPTVAGDQYF | TGTGCCAGCTCACCAACAGTGGCCGGGGACCAGTACTTC
- | TRBJ1-5 | TRBV6-6 | - | CASSYDLGAGQPQHF | TGTGCCAGCAGTTACGATTTGGGCGCGGGGCAGCCCCAGCATTTT
- | TRBJ2-6 | TRBV9 | - | CASSSPGANVLTF | TGTGCCAGCAGCTCTCCTGGGGCCAACGTCCTGACTTTC
- | TRBJ1-2 | TRBV24-1 | TRBD1 | CATSDGTGGDFNPGMGYTF | TGTGCCACCAGTGACGGGACAGGGGGCGATTTTAACCCCGGTATGGGCTACACCTTC
- | TRBJ2-7 | TRBV25-1 | - | CASSDPRGYEQYF | TGTGCCAGCAGTGATCCGCGCGGCTACGAGCAGTACTTC
- | TRBJ2-1 | TRBV10-2 | TRBD2 | CASSEYIGGTSANEQFF | TGCGCCAGCAGTGAGTATATAGGAGGGACTAGCGCGAATGAGCAGTTCTTC
- | TRBJ2-7 | TRBV4-1 | - | CASSQMDNLEQYF | TGCGCCAGCAGCCAGATGGACAACCTCGAGCAGTACTTC
- | TRBJ2-7 | TRBV6-6 | - | CASNNAFSSYEQYF | TGTGCCAGCAATAATGCTTTCAGCTCCTACGAGCAGTACTTC
once | TRBJ1-3 | TRBV4-1 | - | CASSQAAWEGNTIYF | TGCGCCAGCAGCCAGGCGGCCTGGGAGGGAAACACCATATATTTT
- | TRBJ2-7 | TRBV18 | TRBD1 | CASSRGQGWTEQYF | TGTGCCAGCTCACGAGGACAGGGGTGGACCGAGCAGTACTTC
- | TRBJ2-7 | TRBV7-2 | TRBD2 | CASSRLTGGTYEQYF | TGTGCCAGCAGCCGTCTGACGGGGGGGACCTACGAGCAGTACTTC
once | TRBJ2-7 | TRBV27 | TRBD2 | CASSTRLAGPYEQYF | TGTGCCAGCAGTACAAGACTAGCGGGGCCCTACGAGCAGTACTTC
- | TRBJ1-1 | TRBV14 | - | CASSPRGARTEAFF | TGTGCCAGCAGCCCGCGGGGGGCTAGAACTGAAGCTTTCTTT
- | TRBJ2-3 | TRBV14 | - | CASSPTTTTSTDTQYF | TGTGCCAGCAGCCCGACGACAACAACTAGCACAGATACGCAGTATTTT
- | TRBJ2-5 | TRBV14 | TRBD2 | CASSQERLAEHQETQYF | TGTGCCAGCAGCCAAGAAAGACTAGCGGAACACCAAGAGACCCAGTACTTC
- | TRBJ1-1 | TRBV5-1 | - | CASSFVAGTEAFF | TGCGCCAGCAGCTTCGTAGCGGGAACTGAAGCTTTCTTT
- | TRBJ1-1 | TRBV7-2 | - | CASSLAPGGIRTEAFF | TGTGCCAGCAGCTTAGCCCCCGGGGGGATTCGCACTGAAGCTTTCTTT
- | TRBJ1-5 | TRBV19 | - | CASSMIPLNQPQHF | TGTGCCAGTAGTATGATACCACTCAATCAGCCCCAGCATTTT
- | TRBJ2-5 | TRBV7-2 | TRBD2 | CASSLVAGGRETQYF | TGTGCCAGCAGCTTAGTTGCGGGGGGGCGGGAGACCCAGTACTTC
- | TRBJ1-1 | TRBV29-1 | - | CSVAAGGTEAFF | TGCAGCGTTGCGGCAGGAGGAACTGAAGCTTTCTTT
- | TRBJ2-5 | TRBV11-3 | - | CASSLSGGSETQYF | TGTGCCAGCAGCTTATCCGGGGGTTCGGAGACCCAGTACTTC
- | TRBJ2-7 | TRBV25-1 | TRBD2 | CASSPTERASGNYEQYF | TGTGCCAGCAGCCCTACTGAGCGGGCTAGCGGGAACTACGAGCAGTACTTC
- | TRBJ2-3 | TRBV5-1 | - | CASSGGWTSVSTDTQYF | TGCGCCAGCAGCGGGGGGTGGACAAGTGTCTCCACAGATACGCAGTATTTT
- | TRBJ1-4 | TRBV19 | - | CASSRPGERYEKLFF | TGTGCCAGTAGTCGACCAGGGGAAAGATACGAAAAACTGTTTTTT
- | TRBJ1-1 | TRBV6-5 | - | CASSYKGVTEAFF | TGTGCCAGCAGTTACAAGGGGGTAACTGAAGCTTTCTTT
- | TRBJ2-5 | TRBV19 | - | CASSRQGLPETQYF | TGTGCCAGTAGTCGTCAGGGCCTCCCAGAGACCCAGTACTTC
- | TRBJ1-1 | TRBV19 | - | CASNPGGGLNTEAFF | TGTGCCAGTAATCCGGGAGGGGGGCTCAACACTGAAGCTTTCTTT
- | TRBJ1-5 | TRBV6-5 | TRBD1 | CASSRTGTGNQPQHF | TGTGCCAGCAGCCGAACCGGGACAGGGAATCAGCCCCAGCATTTT
once | TRBJ1-1 | TRBV28 | TRBD1 | CASPPKGQGGTEAFF | TGTGCCAGTCCACCAAAGGGACAGGGTGGAACTGAAGCTTTCTTT